This TCR beta chain was recovered during a study of identical twins. The study's findings and limits: Researchers reported weaker excess twin sharing in beta out-of-frame sequences. Invariant populations such as MAIT and iNKT cells could partly muddle zero-insertion analyses. The study drew conclusions from cross-sectional statistical analysis, not from following the same donors.

This clonotype was picked up many times. Its cognate antigen is unknown. The cDNA had a unique molecular identifier and a template-switch universal primer site. TCRdb re-analysed the 5' RACE reads in MiXCR, keeping a single row per CDR3 protein. Of under 450,000 distinct CDR3 sequences listed, approximately 17% are singletons. Input material: naive T cells sorted from blood. The clonotype originates from a middle-aged man in good health.

CDR3 coding DNA: TGTGCCAGCAGTTACGAACAGGGCCCTGAGCAGTTCTTC. Encoded protein: CASSYEQGPEQFF. The rearrangement links TRBV6-5 to TRBJ2-1, with D possibly being TRBD1 (6 bases). Trimming cost V 2 bases and J 9 bases, with 11 bases left between them. The V gene's germline CDR1 is MNHEY and CDR2 SVGAGI. CDR3 size: 13 residues.